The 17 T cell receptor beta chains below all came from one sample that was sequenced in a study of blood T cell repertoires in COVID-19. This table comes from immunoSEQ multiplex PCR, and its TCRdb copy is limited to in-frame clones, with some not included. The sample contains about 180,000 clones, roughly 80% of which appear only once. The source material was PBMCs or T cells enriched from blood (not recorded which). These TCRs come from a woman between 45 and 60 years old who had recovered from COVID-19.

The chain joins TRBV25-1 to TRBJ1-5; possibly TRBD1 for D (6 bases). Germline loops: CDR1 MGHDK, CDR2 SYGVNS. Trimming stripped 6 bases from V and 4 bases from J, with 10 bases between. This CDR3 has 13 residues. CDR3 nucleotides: TGTGCCAGCAGGGGGGCTGATAATCAGCCCCAGCATTTT. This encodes CASRGADNQPQHF. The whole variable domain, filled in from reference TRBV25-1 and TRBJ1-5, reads EADIYQTPRYLVIGTGKKITLECSQTMGHDKMYWYQQDPGMELHLIHYSYGVNSTEKGDLSSESTVSRIRTEHFPLTLESARPSHTSQYLCASRGADNQPQHFGDGTRLSIL.

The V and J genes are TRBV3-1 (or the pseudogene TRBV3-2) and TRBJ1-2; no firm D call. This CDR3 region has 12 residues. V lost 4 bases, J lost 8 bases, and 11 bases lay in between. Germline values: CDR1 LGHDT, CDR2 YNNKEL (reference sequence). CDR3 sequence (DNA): TGTGCCAGCAGCCTCCCTTCGGGGGGCTACACCTTC. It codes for CASSLPSGGYTF.

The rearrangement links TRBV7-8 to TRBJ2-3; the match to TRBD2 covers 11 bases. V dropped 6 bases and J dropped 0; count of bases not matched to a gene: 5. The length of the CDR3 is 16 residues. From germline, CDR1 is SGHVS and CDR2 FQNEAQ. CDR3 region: CASRERTSGSTDTQYF. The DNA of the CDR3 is TGTGCCAGCAGAGAACGGACTAGCGGGAGCACAGATACGCAGTATTTT. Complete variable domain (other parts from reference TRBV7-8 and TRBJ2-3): GAGVSQSPRYKVAKRGQDVALRCDPISGHVSLFWYQQALGQGPEFLTYFQNEAQLDKSGLPSDRFFAERPEGSVSTLKIQRTQQEDSAVYLCASRERTSGSTDTQYFGPGTRLTVL.

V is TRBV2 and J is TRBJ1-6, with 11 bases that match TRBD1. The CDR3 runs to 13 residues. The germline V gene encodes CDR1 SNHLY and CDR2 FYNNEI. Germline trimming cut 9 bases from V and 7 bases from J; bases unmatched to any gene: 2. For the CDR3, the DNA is TGTGCCAGTCGGACAGGGGGCAATTCACCCCTCCACTTT. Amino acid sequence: CASRTGGNSPLHF.

The CDR3 protein is CASSDGAEKLFF. The CDR3 DNA reads as TGCGCCAGCAGTGATGGGGCCGAAAAACTGTTTTTT. The chain links TRBV10-1 to TRBJ1-4, with a tentative D call TRBD1 (5 bases). The CDR3 covers 12 residues. Trimming cost V 3 bases and J 8 bases, with 7 bases left between them. The V gene's germline CDR1 is WNHNN and CDR2 SYGVQD (reference sequence).

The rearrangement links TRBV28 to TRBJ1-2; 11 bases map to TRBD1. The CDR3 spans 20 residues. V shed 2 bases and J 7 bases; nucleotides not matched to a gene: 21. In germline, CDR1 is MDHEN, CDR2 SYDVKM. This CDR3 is CASSLPRNSGTGGRSGGYTF. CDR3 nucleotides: TGTGCCAGCAGTTTACCCCGAAACTCCGGGACAGGGGGAAGGTCGGGTGGCTACACCTTC.

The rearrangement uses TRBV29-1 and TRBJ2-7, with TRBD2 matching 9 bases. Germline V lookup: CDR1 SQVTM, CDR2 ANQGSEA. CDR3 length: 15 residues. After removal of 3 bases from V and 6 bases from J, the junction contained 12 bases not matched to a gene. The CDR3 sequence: CSVELAGMYGGEQYF. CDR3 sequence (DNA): TGCAGCGTTGAGCTAGCGGGGATGTACGGAGGCGAGCAGTACTTC.

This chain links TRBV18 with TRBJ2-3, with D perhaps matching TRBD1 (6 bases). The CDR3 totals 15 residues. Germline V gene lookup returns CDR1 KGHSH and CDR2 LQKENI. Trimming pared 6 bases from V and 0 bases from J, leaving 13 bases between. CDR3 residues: CASSLRDTSTDTQYF. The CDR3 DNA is TGTGCCAGCTCTCTCCGGGACACCAGCACAGATACGCAGTATTTT.

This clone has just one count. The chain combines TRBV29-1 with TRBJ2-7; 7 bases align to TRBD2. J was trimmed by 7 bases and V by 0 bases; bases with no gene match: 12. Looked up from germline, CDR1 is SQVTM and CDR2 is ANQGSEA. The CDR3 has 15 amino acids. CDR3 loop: CSVEDYSGGAREQYF. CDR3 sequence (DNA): TGCAGCGTTGAAGATTATTCGGGAGGTGCACGGGAGCAGTACTTC.

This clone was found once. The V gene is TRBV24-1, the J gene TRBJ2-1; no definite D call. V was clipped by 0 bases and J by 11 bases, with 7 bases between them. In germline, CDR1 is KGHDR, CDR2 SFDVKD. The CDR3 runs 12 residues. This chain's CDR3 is CATSDLQQKQFF. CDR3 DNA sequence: TGTGCCACCAGTGATTTGCAACAGAAGCAGTTCTTC.

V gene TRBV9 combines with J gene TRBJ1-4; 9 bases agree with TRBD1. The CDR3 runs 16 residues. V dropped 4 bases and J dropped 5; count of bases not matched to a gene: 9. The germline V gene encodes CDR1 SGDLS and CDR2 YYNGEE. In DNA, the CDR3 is TGTGCCAGCAGCCCACCCGGGGGGACAGGGAATGAAAAACTGTTTTTT. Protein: CASSPPGGTGNEKLFF. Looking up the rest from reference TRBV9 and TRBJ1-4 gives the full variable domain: DSGVTQTPKHLITATGQRVTLRCSPRSGDLSVYWYQQSLDQGLQFLIQYYNGEERAKGNILERFSAQQFPDLHSELNLSSLELGDSALYFCASSPPGGTGNEKLFFGSGTQLSVL.

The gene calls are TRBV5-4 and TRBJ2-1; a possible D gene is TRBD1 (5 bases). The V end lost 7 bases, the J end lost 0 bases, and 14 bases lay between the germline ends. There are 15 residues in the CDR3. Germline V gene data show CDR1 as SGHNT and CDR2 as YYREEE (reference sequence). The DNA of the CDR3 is TGTGCCAGCCAGATGACAGTGAGCTCCTACAATGAGCAGTTCTTC. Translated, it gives CASQMTVSSYNEQFF.

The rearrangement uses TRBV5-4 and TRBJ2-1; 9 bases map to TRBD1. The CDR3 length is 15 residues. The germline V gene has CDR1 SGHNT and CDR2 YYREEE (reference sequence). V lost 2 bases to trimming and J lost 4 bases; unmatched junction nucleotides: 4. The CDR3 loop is CASSFPGQGYNEQFF. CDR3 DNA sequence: TGTGCCAGCAGCTTTCCGGGACAGGGATACAATGAGCAGTTCTTC.

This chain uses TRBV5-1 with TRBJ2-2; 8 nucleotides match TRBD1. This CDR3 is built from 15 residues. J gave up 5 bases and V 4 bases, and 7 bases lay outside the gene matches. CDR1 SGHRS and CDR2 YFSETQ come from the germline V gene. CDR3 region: CASSLPTGETGELFF. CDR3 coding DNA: TGCGCCAGCAGCCTTCCGACAGGGGAAACCGGGGAGCTGTTTTTT.

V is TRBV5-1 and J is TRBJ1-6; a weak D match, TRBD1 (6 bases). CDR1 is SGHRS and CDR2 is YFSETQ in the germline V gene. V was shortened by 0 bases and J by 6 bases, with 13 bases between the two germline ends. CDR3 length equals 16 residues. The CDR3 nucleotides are TGCGCCAGCAGCTTGGATCTGACAGGAGGTAATTCACCCCTCCACTTT. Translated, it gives CASSLDLTGGNSPLHF.

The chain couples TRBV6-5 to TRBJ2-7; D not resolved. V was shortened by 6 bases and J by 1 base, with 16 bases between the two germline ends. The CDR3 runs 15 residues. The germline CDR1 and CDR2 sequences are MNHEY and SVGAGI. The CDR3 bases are TGTGCCAGCAGCCACGGCCCGCCCAGGTCCTACGAGCAGTACTTC. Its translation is CASSHGPPRSYEQYF.

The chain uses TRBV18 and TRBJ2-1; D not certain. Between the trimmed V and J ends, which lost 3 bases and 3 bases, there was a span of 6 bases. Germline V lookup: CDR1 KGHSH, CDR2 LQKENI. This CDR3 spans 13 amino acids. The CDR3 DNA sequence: TGTGCCAGCTCACCGTCAGTCTACAATGAGCAGTTCTTC. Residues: CASSPSVYNEQFF.